These T cell receptor beta chains were read from a single sample in a study of shared clonotypes between healthy human individuals. The data were produced by immunoSEQ multiplex PCR, yet TCRdb's version contains in-frame clones alone and is incomplete. The sample contains under 2,500,000 clones, approximately 94% of which appear only once. Source material: naive CD4+ T cells sorted from blood. Receptors were obtained from a man between 18 and 35 years old in good health. The CDR3 runs from the conserved cysteine through the conserved F or W. D genes are given only for firm matches. A clone size is listed for some rows: how often the clone was seen (once, few, many), or a class if it is expanded.

-,-,TRBV7-9,TRBJ2-7,CASSSLGVTSYEQYF,TGTGCCAGCAGCTCCCTGGGGGTCACGTCCTACGAGCAGTACTTC
-,-,TRBV5-6,TRBJ2-1,CASSLERRSYNEQFF,TGTGCCAGCAGCTTGGAGCGGAGGTCCTACAATGAGCAGTTCTTC
-,-,TRBV6-5,TRBJ1-1,CASNGQFTEAFF,TGTGCCAGCAATGGACAGTTCACTGAAGCTTTCTTT
-,-,TRBV30,TRBJ2-5,CAWSGATYAPQETQYF,TGTGCCTGGAGTGGAGCGACATACGCCCCCCAAGAGACCCAGTACTTC
-,-,TRBV10-3,TRBJ1-1,CAISKQGSNTEAFF,TGTGCCATCAGTAAACAGGGCTCAAACACTGAAGCTTTCTTT
TRBD1,-,TRBV5-1,TRBJ2-3,CASSFGQGGTDTQYF,TGCGCCAGCAGCTTCGGACAGGGTGGGACAGATACGCAGTATTTT
TRBD2,-,TRBV7-2,TRBJ2-1,CASSLVGGYNEQFF,TGTGCCAGCAGCTTAGTCGGGGGGTACAATGAGCAGTTCTTC
-,once,TRBV5-8,TRBJ2-5,CASSLSVRGREETQYF,TGTGCCAGCAGCTTATCAGTAAGAGGCAGGGAAGAGACCCAGTACTTC
-,-,TRBV30,TRBJ1-4,CAWRGGPNEKLFF,TGTGCCTGGAGGGGCGGGCCCAATGAAAAACTGTTTTTT
-,-,TRBV2,TRBJ2-7,CASSERWGPSYEQYF,TGTGCCAGCAGTGAAAGGTGGGGGCCCTCCTACGAGCAGTACTTC
-,-,TRBV7-2,TRBJ2-1,CASSLAGAYNEQFF,TGTGCCAGCAGCTTAGCCGGGGCATACAATGAGCAGTTCTTC
-,-,TRBV9,TRBJ2-6,CASSVAGSGANVLTF,TGTGCCAGCAGCGTAGCGGGCTCTGGGGCCAACGTCCTGACTTTC
TRBD1,-,TRBV5-4,TRBJ1-4,CASSLGQGEKLFF,TGTGCCAGCAGCTTGGGACAGGGGGAAAAACTGTTTTTT
TRBD1,-,TRBV18,TRBJ2-5,CASSPLGQAETQYF,TGTGCCAGCTCACCACTTGGACAGGCAGAGACCCAGTACTTC
-,once,TRBV6-1,TRBJ2-3,CASSVLGAPTDTQYF,TGTGCCAGCAGTGTACTGGGGGCCCCCACAGATACGCAGTATTTT
TRBD1,-,TRBV2,TRBJ1-5,CASRGTASNQPQHF,TGTGCCAGCAGAGGGACAGCTAGCAATCAGCCCCAGCATTTT
TRBD1,-,TRBV5-1,TRBJ2-4,CASSWGTENIQYF,TGCGCCAGCAGCTGGGGGACAGAAAACATTCAGTACTTC
-,many,TRBV7-9,TRBJ1-2,CASGAGQKSF,TGTGCCAGCGGAGCAGGACAGAAAAGCTTC
-,-,TRBV4-3,TRBJ1-2,CASSQDYIDGYGYTF,TGCGCCAGCAGCCAAGACTATATCGACGGCTATGGCTACACCTTC
-,-,TRBV28,TRBJ1-6,CASGSVGLSYNSPLHF,TGTGCCAGCGGGTCTGTGGGGTTATCCTATAATTCACCCCTCCACTTT
TRBD1,-,TRBV10-2,TRBJ1-2,CASSADRDGLIGGYTF,TGCGCCAGCAGTGCGGACAGGGACGGCCTTATAGGTGGCTACACCTTC
-,-,TRBV5-1,TRBJ2-7,CASSGSGQKSYEQYF,TGCGCCAGCAGCGGCTCTGGACAGAAATCCTACGAGCAGTACTTC
-,-,TRBV14,TRBJ1-2,CASSQDTGGNYGYTF,TGTGCCAGCAGCCAAGATACGGGGGGAAACTATGGCTACACCTTC
-,once,TRBV2,TRBJ1-2,CASSVGGDGYTF,TGTGCCAGCAGTGTTGGAGGGGACGGCTACACCTTC
-,-,TRBV18,TRBJ2-1,CASSPRLGNEQFF,TGTGCCAGCTCGCCGAGGCTGGGGAATGAGCAGTTCTTC
-,-,TRBV6-6,TRBJ2-7,CASSPVTGGPHYEQYF,TGTGCCAGCAGTCCCGTCACGGGTGGGCCCCACTACGAGCAGTACTTC
-,-,TRBV7-8,TRBJ1-5,CASSLGGGTQPQHF,TGTGCCAGCAGCTTAGGAGGAGGGACTCAGCCCCAGCATTTT
TRBD1,-,TRBV6-5,TRBJ1-2,CASSRETGSLGYTF,TGTGCCAGCAGTAGAGAGACAGGGTCACTTGGCTACACCTTC
TRBD2,-,TRBV5-4,TRBJ2-3,CASSSGTSGALTDTQYF,TGTGCCAGCAGCTCCGGGACTAGCGGGGCCCTCACAGATACGCAGTATTTT
TRBD2,-,TRBV5-8,TRBJ2-5,CASRRGGSPETQYF,TGTGCCAGCAGGCGGGGGGGCAGTCCGGAGACCCAGTACTTC
-,once,TRBV5-4,TRBJ1-1,CASSHSGAGNTEAFF,TGTGCCAGCAGCCATTCAGGGGCGGGGAACACTGAAGCTTTCTTT
TRBD2,-,TRBV13,TRBJ2-7,CASSLTAGAREQYF,TGTGCCAGCAGCTTGACAGCGGGAGCCAGGGAGCAGTACTTC
-,-,TRBV10-3,TRBJ1-5,CAIGTLNQPQHF,TGTGCCATCGGGACATTGAATCAGCCCCAGCATTTT
TRBD1,-,TRBV10-3,TRBJ2-7,CAISGPGQGAGNEQYF,TGTGCCATCAGTGGCCCGGGACAGGGGGCTGGAAACGAGCAGTACTTC
TRBD1,-,TRBV18,TRBJ2-5,CASSPPGQGETQYF,TGTGCCAGCTCACCACCGGGACAGGGAGAGACCCAGTACTTC
-,-,TRBV29-1,TRBJ2-7,CSVADSSYEQYF,TGCAGCGTCGCTGACAGTTCCTACGAGCAGTACTTC
-,-,TRBV13,TRBJ2-2,CASRRTAVTGELFF,TGTGCCAGCAGGCGGACAGCGGTCACCGGGGAGCTGTTTTTT
-,-,TRBV6-6,TRBJ2-1,CASSYSVLGDEQFF,TGTGCCAGCAGTTACTCGGTCCTAGGCGATGAGCAGTTCTTC
-,once,TRBV2,TRBJ2-1,CASSVRGDSYNEQFF,TGTGCCAGCAGTGTAAGGGGGGACTCCTACAATGAGCAGTTCTTC
-,-,TRBV6-5,TRBJ2-7,CASSPGPPFYEQYF,TGTGCCAGCAGTCCGGGACCACCCTTCTACGAGCAGTACTTC
TRBD1,-,TRBV6-5,TRBJ2-2,CASSSPKTGVGELFF,TGTGCCAGCAGTTCCCCAAAGACAGGGGTCGGGGAGCTGTTTTTT
-,few,TRBV30,TRBJ1-3,CAWSEDTGNTIYF,TGTGCCTGGAGTGAAGACACAGGAAACACCATATATTTT
TRBD1,-,TRBV19,TRBJ1-1,CASSRSTGGPTEAFF,TGTGCCAGTAGTCGAAGTACAGGGGGCCCCACTGAAGCTTTCTTT
TRBD2,-,TRBV27,TRBJ2-3,CASSLNRGGTDTQYF,TGTGCCAGCAGTTTGAACCGGGGGGGCACAGATACGCAGTATTTT
TRBD2,-,TRBV7-2,TRBJ2-1,CASSSSGLAGSYNEQFF,TGTGCCAGCAGCTCCTCGGGACTAGCGGGCTCCTACAATGAGCAGTTCTTC
-,-,TRBV11-2,TRBJ2-2,CASSSIRGITNTGELFF,TGTGCCAGCAGCTCCATAAGGGGGATAACGAACACCGGGGAGCTGTTTTTT
TRBD1,-,TRBV4-3,TRBJ2-7,CASSLQHQGQFYEQYF,TGCGCCAGCAGCCTCCAGCATCAGGGACAGTTCTACGAGCAGTACTTC
-,-,TRBV11-1,TRBJ2-4,CASSLGGGDIQYF,TGTGCCAGCAGCTTAGGAGGAGGAGACATTCAGTACTTC
TRBD2,-,TRBV7-9,TRBJ2-3,CASSTSGAGTDTQYF,TGTGCCAGCAGCACTAGCGGGGCGGGGACAGATACGCAGTATTTT
-,-,TRBV6-1,TRBJ1-1,CASSEEAGLNTEAFF,TGTGCCAGCAGTGAAGAGGCAGGGTTGAACACTGAAGCTTTCTTT
-,once,TRBV28,TRBJ1-6,CASSLSLTGSGSYNSPLHF,TGTGCCAGCAGTTTGTCACTTACAGGTTCTGGCTCCTATAATTCACCCCTCCACTTT
-,-,TRBV5-4,TRBJ2-5,CASSFGLERETQYF,TGTGCCAGCAGCTTTGGCCTAGAGCGGGAGACCCAGTACTTC
-,-,TRBV30,TRBJ1-4,CAWSGDSNEKLFF,TGTGCCTGGAGTGGCGACAGTAATGAAAAACTGTTTTTT
TRBD2,-,TRBV6-5,TRBJ2-7,CASSPTSGGLYEQYF,TGTGCCAGCAGCCCGACTAGCGGGGGGCTTTACGAGCAGTACTTC
-,-,TRBV6-5,TRBJ1-2,CASSYTTGFYGYTF,TGTGCCAGCAGTTACACCACAGGGTTCTATGGCTACACCTTC